Listed below are T cell receptor beta chains from one sample, sequenced in a study of cytomegalovirus exposure and HLA in healthy donors. Assay: immunoSEQ multiplex PCR; the TCRdb copy retains only in-frame clones and omits some. Among some 94,000 clones listed, 55% to 75% were seen once. The sequenced sample was PBMCs. Every receptor here comes from a man aged 50 to 60 in good health and CMV-seronegative. Each CDR3 is given with its conserved first and last residue. The D gene is left open where the match is weak. Size is omitted from some rows. Given values are once, few, many or a class for expanded clones.

abundance: few
d_gene: -
v_gene: TRBV19
CDR3aa: CASSIRGQGEGQPQHF

abundance: -
d_gene: -
v_gene: TRBV2
CDR3aa: CASTGTGPLYGYTF

abundance: -
d_gene: -
v_gene: TRBV7-3
CDR3aa: CASSLYPSQGIAFF

abundance: -
d_gene: TRBD1
v_gene: TRBV10-3
CDR3aa: CAISESGTGYGYTF

abundance: few
d_gene: -
v_gene: TRBV4-1
CDR3aa: CASSQVRAGVAVSGNTIYF

abundance: -
d_gene: -
v_gene: TRBV6-5
CDR3aa: CASSYSRGSPLHF

abundance: -
d_gene: -
v_gene: TRBV7-9
CDR3aa: CASSLGQNYEQYF

abundance: few
d_gene: TRBD1
v_gene: TRBV5-6
CDR3aa: CASSYRDRGPEKLFF

abundance: -
d_gene: -
v_gene: TRBV29-1
CDR3aa: CSVHRGSNEKLFF

abundance: -
d_gene: TRBD2
v_gene: TRBV4-1
CDR3aa: CASSLFWTSGRGGETQYF

abundance: -
d_gene: -
v_gene: TRBV6-6
CDR3aa: CASSYLPVGDTQYF

abundance: once
d_gene: TRBD1
v_gene: TRBV7-9
CDR3aa: CASSRTGEAGQPQHF

abundance: -
d_gene: TRBD1
v_gene: TRBV27
CDR3aa: CASRTQGVAQYF

abundance: -
d_gene: TRBD1
v_gene: TRBV5-1
CDR3aa: CASSGQGQSGELFF

abundance: -
d_gene: -
v_gene: TRBV9
CDR3aa: CASSVRGILISETQYF

abundance: -
d_gene: -
v_gene: TRBV5-1
CDR3aa: CASSLSPGVEEQYF

abundance: -
d_gene: TRBD2
v_gene: TRBV5-6
CDR3aa: CASSLGLADEQFF

abundance: few
d_gene: -
v_gene: TRBV7-6
CDR3aa: CASASTVLAGWYNEQFF

abundance: -
d_gene: -
v_gene: TRBV4-3
CDR3aa: CASSKERALNTGELFF

abundance: -
d_gene: -
v_gene: TRBV7-9
CDR3aa: CARKEPGLSDEKLFF